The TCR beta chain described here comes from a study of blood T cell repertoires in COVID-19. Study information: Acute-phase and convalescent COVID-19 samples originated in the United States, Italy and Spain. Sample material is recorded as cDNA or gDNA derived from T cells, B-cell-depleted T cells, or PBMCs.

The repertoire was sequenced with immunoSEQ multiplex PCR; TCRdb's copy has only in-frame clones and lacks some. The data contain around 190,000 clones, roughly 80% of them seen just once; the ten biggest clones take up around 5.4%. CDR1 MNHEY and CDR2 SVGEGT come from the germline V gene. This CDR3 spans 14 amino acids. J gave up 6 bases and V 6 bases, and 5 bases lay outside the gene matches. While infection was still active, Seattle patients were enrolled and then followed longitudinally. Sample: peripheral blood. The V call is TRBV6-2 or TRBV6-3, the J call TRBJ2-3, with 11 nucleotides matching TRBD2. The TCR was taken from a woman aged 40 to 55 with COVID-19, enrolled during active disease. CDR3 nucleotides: TGTGCCAGCAGGCCTAGCGGGGGGATGGATACGCAGTATTTT. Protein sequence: CASRPSGGMDTQYF.